Listed here are 17 T cell receptor beta chains from one sample, sequenced in a study of T cells in Graves' hyperthyroidism and ophthalmopathy (dated by TCRdb to about 2019). The library was obtained by multiplex PCR. TCRdb lists the instrument as Illumina HiSeq 2000. Amplification of TCR beta CDR3 regions was carried out from RNA transcripts. The first round of RT-PCR for the TCR CDR3 was performed with the HTBI primer set and the Qiagen OneStep RT-PCR kit. TCRdb reanalyzed the raw reads on its own, using fastp at Q25 for trimming and MiXCR for clone calling, and kept in-frame beta chains. Identical CDR3 proteins give one entry, which carries the most common genes and DNA. For this sample the table gives about 420,000 distinct CDR3 sequences, of which around 14% were detected only once. The ten largest clonotypes hold 13% to 15% of the sample. What was sequenced was blood. These receptors were obtained from a young woman with Graves' hyperthyroidism.

This clonotype was observed at least ten times. The CDR3 nucleotides are TGCGCCAGCAGCTTGGAGGGGAGGGACGGCTACACCTTC. Protein product: CASSLEGRDGYTF. The V and J genes are TRBV5-1 and TRBJ1-2, with D maybe TRBD1 (5 bases). CDR3 size: 13 residues. Germline CDR1 is SGHRS and CDR2 is YFSETQ. V lost 0 bases and J 8 bases, leaving 11 bases between the germline ends.

The DNA of the CDR3 is TGTGCCAGCAGCCCAACTAAGGGACAGAACACCGGGGAGCTGTTTTTT. It codes for CASSPTKGQNTGELFF. This chain joins TRBV27 and TRBJ2-2; possible D gene TRBD1, 6 bases. This CDR3 is 16 amino acids long. V was trimmed by 6 bases and J by 1 base, leaving 15 bases between them. The germline CDR1 and CDR2 sequences are MNHEY and SMNVEV (reference sequence).

This clonotype has just a few counts. This chain joins TRBV6-1 and TRBJ2-6; TRBD2 agrees at 8 bases. CDR3 length: 16 residues. Losses at the gene ends were 10 bases for V and 1 base for J; bases not matched to a gene: 9. Germline CDR1 reads MNHNS; CDR2 reads SASEGT. CDR3 sequence: CATPGLGISGANVLTF. The DNA for the CDR3 is TGTGCCACCCCGGGACTAGGAATTTCTGGGGCCAACGTCCTGACTTTC.

This clonotype was seen ten or more times. The J gene is TRBJ2-5, the V gene TRBV2; 12 bases map to TRBD1. Germline-derived CDR1 and CDR2 are SNHLY and FYNNEI. The CDR3 runs 16 residues. The V gene end was trimmed by 5 bases and the J gene end by 4 bases; junction bases not matched to a gene: 8. The CDR3 loop is CASSWPGQGARETQYF. CDR3 nucleotides: TGTGCCAGCAGTTGGCCGGGACAGGGGGCGCGAGAGACCCAGTACTTC.

The sample holds many counts of this clonotype. The chain combines TRBV11-2 with TRBJ2-3; D possibly uses TRBD1 or TRBD2 (7 bases each). The V end was cut by 5 bases, the J end by 6 bases, with 24 bases between. Germline CDR1 reads SGHAT; CDR2 reads FQNNGV. The CDR3 spans 17 residues. CDR3 bases: TGTGCCAGCAGCCCCCAGGGGGGGCAGTCAGGGTGGGATACGCAGTATTTT. Protein product: CASSPQGGQSGWDTQYF. Full variable domain (outside the CDR3, taken from reference TRBV11-2 and TRBJ2-3): EAGVAQSPRYKIIEKRQSVAFWCNPISGHATLYWYQQILGQGPKLLIQFQNNGVVDDSQLPKDRFSAERLKGVDSTLKIQPAKLEDSAVYLCASSPQGGQSGWDTQYFGPGTRLTVL.

This clonotype was counted at least ten times. The CDR3 spells CSARVTGAIYGYTF. The CDR3 DNA is TGCAGTGCTAGAGTGACAGGGGCAATCTATGGCTACACCTTC. The rearrangement joins TRBV20-1 to TRBJ1-2, with 8 bases aligning to TRBD1. This CDR3 spans 14 amino acids. The germline gives CDR1 DFQATT, CDR2 SNEGSKA (reference sequence). V dropped 1 base and J dropped 4; count of bases not matched to a gene: 5.

The chain uses TRBV9 and TRBJ1-2; no firm D call. V was pared by 4 bases and J by 8 bases, with 18 bases between. CDR1 and CDR2 (germline): SGDLS, YYNGEE. CDR3 length: 14 amino acids. CDR3 nucleotides: TGTGCCAGCAGCCTCGGAGGGCTCCCGATGGGCTACACCTTC. This translates into CASSLGGLPMGYTF.

This clonotype turned up a few times. At one boundary the junction diverges from the germline segment, which might be a read error. This chain links TRBV7-9 with TRBJ2-1; D might be TRBD2 (6 bases). Per germline, CDR1 SEHNR and CDR2 FQNEAQ (reference sequence). The CDR3 consists of 15 residues. This CDR3 is CASSLPAGYIYEQLF. Here the CDR3 DNA reads TGTGCCAGCAGCCTACCAGCGGGCTACATCTATGAGCAGCTCTTC.

This clonotype was seen ten or more times. The chain joins TRBV7-9 to TRBJ2-5; TRBD1 is a possible D gene (5 bases). The CDR3 is 14 amino acids. Germline CDR1 is SEHNR and CDR2 is FQNEAQ (reference sequence). Trimming removed 6 bases from V and 0 bases from J, with 11 bases in between. The CDR3 DNA sequence: TGTGCCAGCAGTCAGGGAAATAACCAAGAGACCCAGTACTTC. Residues: CASSQGNNQETQYF.

This clonotype has at least ten counts. The V gene is TRBV7-2, the J gene TRBJ2-1; weak D call: TRBD2 (5 bases). CDR3 length: 16 amino acids. CDR1 SGHTA and CDR2 FQGNSA come from the germline V gene. Trimming shortened V by 4 bases and J by 6 bases, and 19 bases separated the two germline ends. CDR3 bases: TGTGCCAGCAGCTCCTTGCCGGCCTCTGCGGGCAATGAGCAGTTCTTC. Amino acid sequence: CASSSLPASAGNEQFF.

This clonotype was recorded a few times. The J gene is TRBJ2-3, the V gene TRBV5-5; 8 positions match TRBD1. Trimming removed 4 bases from V and 4 bases from J; junction bases left unmatched: 14. This CDR3 has 17 residues. Germline V CDR1 and CDR2: SGHKS, YYEKEE (reference sequence). CDR3: CASSRISFSTGADTQYF. The CDR3 region has the DNA TGTGCCAGCAGCCGAATAAGCTTTTCGACAGGGGCAGATACGCAGTATTTT.

The CDR3 nucleotides are TGTGCCAGCAGCGTAGGGGAAGGGTCTCAGCCCCAGCATTTT. It specifies CASSVGEGSQPQHF. This rearrangement joins TRBV9 to TRBJ1-5; D is uncertain. Germline assignment: CDR1 SGDLS and CDR2 YYNGEE. There are 14 residues in the CDR3. Trimming left V 0 bases short and J 6 bases short, with 10 bases between.

This clonotype came up many times. This chain uses TRBV11-2 with TRBJ2-5, with D perhaps given as TRBD1 or TRBD2 (7 bases each). V lost 5 bases to trimming and J lost 5 bases, with 21 bases between them. There are 16 residues in the CDR3. Germline CDR1 SGHAT, CDR2 FQNNGV. The CDR3: CASSQRTRGPRETQYF. The CDR3 coding sequence is TGTGCCAGCAGCCAGAGGACTAGGGGGCCAAGGGAGACCCAGTACTTC.

This clonotype was counted at least ten times. V is TRBV11-2 and J is TRBJ1-2, with D possibly being TRBD1 (5 bases). Germline V gene lookup returns CDR1 SGHAT and CDR2 FQNNGV. Trimming took 3 bases from V and 0 from J, leaving 11 bases between them. This CDR3 is built from 15 residues. CDR3 protein: CASSFRAGSNYGYTF. In DNA, the CDR3 is TGTGCCAGCAGCTTCAGGGCCGGATCTAACTATGGCTACACCTTC.

This clonotype was recorded at least ten times. CDR3 loop: CASSYLTFGAQFTEAFF. The CDR3 DNA is TGTGCCAGCAGTTACTTAACCTTCGGCGCACAGTTCACTGAAGCTTTCTTT. J is TRBJ1-1 and V is TRBV6-6, with no clear D. The V end lost 1 base, the J end lost 4 bases, and 19 bases lay between the germline ends. CDR1 MNHNY and CDR2 SVGAGI come from the germline V gene (reference sequence). This CDR3 spans 17 amino acids.

Remarks on this clonotype: This may arise from a read error, as a much more abundant clone is one base away. The V and J genes are TRBV9 and TRBJ2-7; possibly TRBD2 for D (5 bases). This CDR3 is 16 amino acids long. CDR1 and CDR2 (germline): SGDLS, YYNGEE. The CDR3 sequence: CASSVEASTSYYGQYF. The CDR3 coding sequence is TGTGCCAGCAGCGTAGAAGCTAGCACGTCCTATTACGGGCAGTACTTC.

The V and J genes are TRBV6-1 and TRBJ2-7; D gene uncertain. The germline gives CDR1 MNHNS, CDR2 SASEGT. V lost 5 bases to trimming and J lost 4 bases, with 9 bases between them. The CDR3 runs 12 residues. In nucleotides, the CDR3 is TGTGCCAGCAGTTCCATCCGATACGAGCAGTACTTC. Its translation is CASSSIRYEQYF.